This T cell receptor (beta chain) was sequenced for a study of glioma-infiltrating T cells after dendritic cell vaccination. Study in general: At biweekly intervals, patients got three intradermal dendritic cell vaccine injections.

The CDR3 has 14 amino acids. The germline CDR1 and CDR2 sequences are SQVTM and ANQGSEA. Trimming took 0 bases from V and 8 from J, leaving 16 bases between them. The immunoSEQ assay amplified TCRB CDR3 from up to about 2 ug DNA. The repertoire was sequenced with immunoSEQ multiplex PCR; TCRdb's copy has only in-frame clones and lacks some. This sample has 75,000 to 85,000 clones, with around nine tenths found just once. Specified time point: after dendritic cell vaccination, including at tumor progression/relapse. This clone was recorded once. Material: blood, obtained after dendritic cell vaccination. This chain connects TRBV29-1 to TRBJ1-2; no clear D. The source is a human donor with glioblastoma. Here the CDR3 reads CSVEEMDLEGGYTF. DNA of the CDR3: TGCAGCGTTGAAGAAATGGACCTGGAGGGCGGCTACACCTTC.